The 29 T cell receptor beta chains below all came from one sample that was sequenced in a study of cytomegalovirus exposure and HLA in healthy donors. This PCR relied on a set of 60 Vbeta primers and 13 Jbeta primers. Data came from immunoSEQ multiplex PCR; TCRdb stores just in-frame clones and leaves some out. The repertoire holds fewer than 150,000 clones, with around 79% as singletons. Input material: PBMCs. The receptors stem from a man in his forties or fifties in good health and CMV-seropositive.

This clone has a single count. V usage is TRBV6-6 and J usage is TRBJ2-1, with 10 bases aligning to TRBD2. The V gene end was trimmed by 6 bases and the J gene end by 5 bases; junction bases not matched to a gene: 7. CDR1 MNHNY and CDR2 SVGAGI come from the germline V gene (reference sequence). This CDR3 spans 15 amino acids. CDR3 nucleotide sequence: TGTGCCAGCAGAACCGGGACTAGCGTCCACAATGAGCAGTTCTTC. It is translated as CASRTGTSVHNEQFF.

This rearrangement joins TRBV15 to TRBJ1-6, with D maybe TRBD1 (6 bases). The V gene's germline CDR1 is LNHNV and CDR2 YYDKDF (reference sequence). V was trimmed by 2 bases and J by 4 bases, leaving 9 bases between them. CDR3 length: 15 amino acids. CDR3 sequence: CATSRSGQYNSPLHF. In DNA, the CDR3 is TGTGCCACCAGCAGATCCGGACAGTATAATTCACCCCTCCACTTT.

This clone appeared a few times. The chain recombines TRBV18 with TRBJ2-7; a possible D gene is TRBD1 (5 bases). Trimming removed 0 bases from V and 5 bases from J, with 11 bases in between. Germline assignment: CDR1 KGHSH and CDR2 LQKENI. This CDR3 comprises 14 residues. As DNA, the CDR3 is TGTGCCAGCTCACCACCCGCCGGCAGGGACGAGCAGTACTTC. Its translation is CASSPPAGRDEQYF.

J is TRBJ1-2 and V is TRBV2; D is ambiguous. V gave up 4 bases and J gave up 8 bases, with 17 bases separating them. Germline-derived CDR1 and CDR2 are SNHLY and FYNNEI. The CDR3 runs 14 residues. CDR3 amino acids: CASSGLSGSHGYTF. CDR3 in DNA: TGTGCCAGCAGTGGACTCTCTGGTTCCCACGGCTACACCTTC. Together with reference TRBV2 and TRBJ1-2, the CDR3 gives the full variable domain: EPEVTQTPSHQVTQMGQEVILRCVPISNHLYFYWYRQILGQKVEFLVSFYNNEISEKSEIFDDQFSVERPDGSNFTLKIRSTKLEDSAMYFCASSGLSGSHGYTFGSGTRLTVV.

The gene calls are TRBV29-1 and TRBJ1-1, with D possibly matching TRBD1 (6 bases). This CDR3 spans 14 amino acids. V lost 4 bases, J lost 0 bases, and 12 bases lay in between. CDR1 SQVTM and CDR2 ANQGSEA come from the germline V gene. As DNA, the CDR3 is TGCAGCGTTGGGAGCGGACAGTTGAACACTGAAGCTTTCTTT. Protein: CSVGSGQLNTEAFF.

This clone has more than one count but fewer than ten. The rearrangement uses TRBV7-3 and TRBJ1-2, with 9 bases matching TRBD1. From germline, CDR1 is SGHTA and CDR2 FQGTGA. V lost 2 bases to trimming and J lost 4 bases; unmatched junction nucleotides: 8. The CDR3 is 16 residues long. The DNA of the CDR3 is TGTGCCAGCAGCTTAGGGGGACAGGGACTAGGCTATGGCTACACCTTC. This gives the protein CASSLGGQGLGYGYTF.

This rearrangement joins TRBV11-3 to TRBJ1-3; weak D call: TRBD1 (5 bases). V was pared by 5 bases and J by 0 bases, with 11 bases between. The CDR3 consists of 15 residues. Germline V lookup: CDR1 SGHNT, CDR2 YENEEA. This CDR3 reads CASSRGGASGNTIYF. Written as DNA, the CDR3 is TGTGCCAGCAGCAGGGGAGGGGCCTCTGGAAACACCATATATTTT.

This chain connects TRBV6-5 to TRBJ2-7; D might be TRBD2 (6 bases). The CDR3 contains 14 residues. CDR1 is MNHEY and CDR2 is SVGAGI in the germline V gene. The V end lost 8 bases, the J end lost 3 bases, and 17 bases lay between the germline ends. CDR3 bases: TGTGCCAGCGCGATAGCGCAGGACTACTACGAGCAGTACTTC. It specifies CASAIAQDYYEQYF.

The chain joins TRBV7-6 to TRBJ2-7; 12 bases align to TRBD2. The ends lost 2 bases at V and 6 bases at J; junction bases unmatched: 11. The germline V gene encodes CDR1 SGHVS and CDR2 FNYEAQ. The CDR3 has 17 residues. The CDR3 region is CASSLYPSGRAEGEQYF. As DNA, the CDR3 is TGTGCCAGCAGCTTATACCCTAGCGGGAGGGCCGAAGGCGAGCAGTACTTC.

This chain links TRBV6-5 with TRBJ2-7; tentative D call: TRBD2 (6 bases). Germline CDR1 and CDR2: MNHEY and SVGAGI. Trimming stripped 10 bases from V and 7 bases from J, with 17 bases between. The CDR3 extends over 12 amino acids. CDR3 protein: CATGTAGREQYF. The CDR3 bases are TGTGCCACAGGGACTGCCGGGAGAGAGCAGTACTTC.

DNA for the CDR3: TGTGCCAGCAGCTTTATCGGGTCCGTCTACGAGCAGTACTTC. It codes for CASSFIGSVYEQYF. The V call is TRBV7-9, the J call TRBJ2-7; no definite D call. The germline CDR1 and CDR2 sequences are SEHNR and FQNEAQ (reference sequence). V lost 3 bases to trimming and J lost 3 bases, with 12 bases between them. The CDR3 contains 14 residues.

The CDR3 sequence: CASSSDSWANVLTF. DNA of the CDR3: TGCGCCAGCAGCAGCGACAGCTGGGCCAACGTCCTGACTTTC. The chain combines TRBV5-1 with TRBJ2-6, with D maybe TRBD1 (5 bases). Trimming cost V 4 bases and J 5 bases, with 10 bases left between them. Germline lookup yields CDR1 SGHRS and CDR2 YFSETQ. This CDR3 is built from 14 residues.

This clone showed up just once. The chain recombines TRBV9 with TRBJ2-1; D unclear. V lost 0 bases, J lost 7 bases, and 5 bases lay in between. Germline V gene lookup returns CDR1 SGDLS and CDR2 YYNGEE. The CDR3 has 12 amino acids. CDR3 region: CASSVARNEQFF. CDR3 sequence (DNA): TGTGCCAGCAGCGTAGCCCGTAATGAGCAGTTCTTC.

The chain links TRBV5-1 to TRBJ2-1; D is unresolved. V was trimmed by 0 bases and J by 11 bases, leaving 9 bases between them. Germline V CDR1 and CDR2: SGHRS, YFSETQ. This CDR3 spans 12 amino acids. The CDR3 sequence is CASSLDGGKQFF. The CDR3 coding sequence is TGCGCCAGCAGCTTGGATGGCGGAAAGCAGTTCTTC.

V gene TRBV25-1 combines with J gene TRBJ1-1; weak D call: TRBD1 (6 bases). Looked up from germline, CDR1 is MGHDK and CDR2 is SYGVNS. Trimming took off 8 bases at V and 8 bases at J, with 15 bases between the two ends. CDR3 size: 12 residues. CDR3 coding DNA: TGTGCCAGCGGGAGGGGGGGCGAGGAAGCTTTCTTT. Encoded protein: CASGRGGEEAFF.

The chain employs TRBV27 and TRBJ2-3; maybe TRBD2 (5 bases). The CDR3 sequence is 14 residues long. Looked up from germline, CDR1 is MNHEY and CDR2 is SMNVEV (reference sequence). V was trimmed by 5 bases and J by 3 bases, leaving 12 bases between them. The CDR3 sequence: CASSGDPGTDTQYF. Here the CDR3 DNA reads TGTGCCAGCAGTGGCGACCCGGGAACAGATACGCAGTATTTT.

The gene calls are TRBV6-5 and TRBJ2-1; 7 positions match TRBD2. The length of the CDR3 is 16 residues. With V trimmed by 0 bases and J by 3 bases, 5 bases remained unmatched. Germline-derived CDR1 and CDR2 are MNHEY and SVGAGI. The CDR3 nucleotides read TGTGCCAGCAGTTACTCTACTAGCGACTACTACAATGAGCAGTTCTTC. It translates to CASSYSTSDYYNEQFF.

This clone came up once. The V and J genes are TRBV7-8 and TRBJ2-3; 7 positions agree with TRBD1. V dropped 5 bases and J dropped 2; count of bases not matched to a gene: 10. The CDR3 sequence is 16 residues long. The germline V gene encodes CDR1 SGHVS and CDR2 FQNEAQ. Written as DNA, the CDR3 is TGTGCCAGCAGCCAGACGACAGGGATCATCACAGATACGCAGTATTTT. Its translation is CASSQTTGIITDTQYF.

V is TRBV5-1 and J is TRBJ2-3; D possibly corresponds to TRBD2 (6 bases). This CDR3 contains 12 residues. V was cut by 3 bases and J by 6 bases, with 8 bases left in between. From germline, CDR1 is SGHRS and CDR2 YFSETQ. CDR3 in amino acids: CASSSEGDTQYF. Here the CDR3 DNA reads TGCGCCAGCAGCTCGGAGGGGGATACGCAGTATTTT.

This clone turned up a few times. The CDR3, as DNA: TGTGCCAGCAGCCAAGGAGTACCCTATGAAGCTTTCTTT. It yields the protein CASSQGVPYEAFF. The chain links TRBV4-2 to TRBJ1-1; D gene ambiguous. The CDR3 sequence is 13 residues long. V was shortened by 1 base and J by 7 bases, with 10 bases between the two germline ends. Germline V gene sequence: CDR1 LGHNA, CDR2 YNFKEQ.

The V and J genes are TRBV28 and TRBJ1-4; TRBD1 is a possible D gene (5 bases). V lost 2 bases and J 8 bases, leaving 21 bases between the germline ends. CDR3 length: 17 residues. Germline V CDR1 and CDR2: MDHEN, SYDVKM. CDR3 bases: TGTGCCAGCAGTTTAGGGGGGGGGAGGGGAATACGGGAAAAACTGTTTTTT. Translated, it gives CASSLGGGRGIREKLFF.

The gene calls are TRBV30 and TRBJ2-3; 8 nucleotides match TRBD1. The V segment lost 5 bases and the J segment 4 bases; nucleotides outside the gene matches: 2. Germline-derived CDR1 and CDR2 are GTSNPN and SVGIG (reference sequence). This CDR3 contains 12 residues. The CDR3 protein is CAWGQGADTQYF. CDR3 in DNA: TGTGCCTGGGGACAGGGCGCAGATACGCAGTATTTT.

This clone has more than one count but fewer than ten. The rearrangement joins TRBV4-1 to TRBJ1-1; D might be TRBD1 (5 bases). Trimming took off 5 bases at V and 0 bases at J, with 10 bases between the two ends. CDR1 and CDR2 (germline): MGHRA, YSYEKL. The CDR3 runs to 14 residues. The DNA of the CDR3 is TGCGCCAGCAGCACACAGGTTATGAACACTGAAGCTTTCTTT. Protein: CASSTQVMNTEAFF.

Here the CDR3 reads CASTFPDIDQPQHF. Written as DNA, the CDR3 is TGTGCCAGCACCTTTCCGGACATCGATCAGCCCCAGCATTTT. The gene calls are TRBV28 and TRBJ1-5, with D perhaps matching TRBD1 (5 bases). V shed 7 bases and J shed 5 bases, with 15 bases lying between them. The CDR3 spans 14 residues. Germline values: CDR1 MDHEN, CDR2 SYDVKM.

The chain links TRBV6-6 to TRBJ1-1; 7 positions match TRBD1. The CDR3 covers 14 residues. The J segment lost 7 bases and the V segment lost 2 bases, leaving 7 bases of the junction unmatched. The germline V gene encodes CDR1 MNHNY and CDR2 SVGAGI (reference sequence). CDR3 loop: CASSYDRDYGEAFF. Here the CDR3 DNA reads TGTGCCAGCAGTTACGACAGGGATTATGGTGAAGCTTTCTTT.

This clone occurred a few times. This chain links TRBV7-3 with TRBJ1-1, with 7 nucleotides matching TRBD1. Trimming at V came to 5 bases and at J to 5 bases, leaving 8 bases not matched to a gene. The germline V gene encodes CDR1 SGHTA and CDR2 FQGTGA. The CDR3 length is 14 residues. CDR3 residues: CASSPVGGDTEAFF. The CDR3 region has the DNA TGTGCCAGCAGCCCCGTAGGGGGCGATACTGAAGCTTTCTTT.

The chain joins TRBV18 to TRBJ2-7; 7 bases line up with TRBD1. The CDR3 has 16 residues. With 3 bases clipped from V and 3 bases from J, the junction kept 11 bases outside the gene matches. Germline V CDR1 and CDR2: KGHSH, LQKENI. The CDR3: CASSPTLRQGFYEQYF. As DNA, the CDR3 is TGTGCCAGCTCACCGACCTTGAGACAGGGTTTCTACGAGCAGTACTTC.

This clone was found a few times. The chain recombines TRBV28 with TRBJ2-7, with D perhaps matching TRBD1 (6 bases). Trimming took 5 bases from V and 0 from J, leaving 14 bases between them. The CDR3 loop spans 15 amino acids. Germline V lookup: CDR1 MDHEN, CDR2 SYDVKM. The CDR3 region is CASSLPGAASYEQYF. CDR3 DNA: TGTGCCAGCAGTCTCCCAGGGGCGGCCTCCTACGAGCAGTACTTC.

This chain connects TRBV15 to TRBJ1-3; D unresolved. V lost 5 bases and J 0 bases, leaving 8 bases between the germline ends. Germline V gene sequence: CDR1 LNHNV, CDR2 YYDKDF (reference sequence). The CDR3 is 14 amino acids. This CDR3 is CATSGTASGNTIYF. The CDR3 DNA reads TGTGCCACCAGCGGAACAGCCTCTGGAAACACCATATATTTT.